This entry describes one TCR beta chain. The data are from a study of blood T cells in healthy people across ages. Sample-barcoded 5' priming and a J-beta primer mix drove a second PCR of about 6 to 12 cycles. TCRdb passed the 5' RACE reads through MiXCR, listing each CDR3 protein once. The sample holds 1.6 million or so distinct CDR3 sequences, 30% to 40% seen once. The CDR3 length is 14 residues. Germline values: CDR1 MNHEY, CDR2 SVGEGT. V was trimmed by 0 bases and J by 5 bases, leaving 8 bases between them. This chain connects TRBV6-2 or TRBV6-3 to TRBJ2-1; unclear D gene. What was sequenced was blood. The clonotype comes from a woman in her 30s in good health. The CDR3 nucleotides are TGTGCCAGCAGTTACTCGACCTGGAACAATGAGCAGTTCTTC. Translated: CASSYSTWNNEQFF.